This T cell receptor (beta chain) originates from a study of beta chain features in type 1 diabetes. Notes on the study in general: Patients and controls would be equally affected if PCR favored shorter templates. Patients with type 1 diabetes showed fewer VDJ junction insertions and more deletions.

On this clone: The antigen remains undetermined.

Trimming cost V 4 bases and J 8 bases, with 18 bases left between them. Germline V lookup: CDR1 SGHDN, CDR2 FVKESK. The CDR3 extends over 15 amino acids. Sorting with CD45RO/CCR7/CD25/CD127/CD95/CD27 yielded naive, central memory, regulatory and stem-like memory CD4+ cells. Every isolated RNA sample was fully reverse transcribed, so sequencing captured expressed TCRB transcripts. Clones were read by immunoSEQ multiplex PCR, and TCRdb kept only the in-frame ones, dropping some. The sample lists over 500,000 clones; 15% to 18% were seen once. The sample was naive CD4+ T cells from blood. The chain links TRBV14 to TRBJ2-1; D gene unclear. The receptor's source is a young man in good health. The CDR3 sequence: CASSRAWRSGDEQFF. As DNA, the CDR3 is TGTGCCAGCAGCCGGGCTTGGCGGTCCGGCGATGAGCAGTTCTTC. Full variable domain (outside the CDR3, taken from reference TRBV14 and TRBJ2-1): EAGVTQFPSHSVIEKGQTVTLRCDPISGHDNLYWYRRVMGKEIKFLLHFVKESKQDESGMPNNRFLAERTGGTYSTLKVQPAELEDSGVYFCASSRAWRSGDEQFFGPGTRLTVL.